This T cell receptor beta chain was sequenced during a study of blood T cell repertoires in COVID-19. Overall study context: Acute and convalescent COVID-19 samples came from the United States, Italy and Spain. Nucleic acid was either cDNA or gDNA, and it came from T cells, B-cell-depleted T cells, or PBMCs.

Germline V gene data show CDR1 as LGHNA and CDR2 as YNFKEQ. Trimming cost V 0 bases and J 5 bases; bases outside gene matches: 14. This CDR3 is built from 20 residues. The authors' processing: Amplification with reference gene primers provided the estimates of nucleated cell counts. The assay was immunoSEQ multiplex PCR, and TCRdb's table has in-frame clones only and misses some. The D gene and trimming were derived from the DNA, and the V and J assignments and clone size from that table. The sample has 150,000 to 200,000 clones; roughly 80% are singletons. V usage is TRBV4-2 and J usage is TRBJ2-5; TRBD2 matches at 14 bases. The clonotype was recovered from a woman older than 75 with acute or convalescent COVID-19. Sequenced sample: peripheral blood. The CDR3 here is CASSQDPNGLAGGQEETQYF. The CDR3 DNA is TGTGCCAGCAGCCAAGATCCCAACGGACTAGCGGGGGGCCAGGAGGAGACCCAGTACTTC.